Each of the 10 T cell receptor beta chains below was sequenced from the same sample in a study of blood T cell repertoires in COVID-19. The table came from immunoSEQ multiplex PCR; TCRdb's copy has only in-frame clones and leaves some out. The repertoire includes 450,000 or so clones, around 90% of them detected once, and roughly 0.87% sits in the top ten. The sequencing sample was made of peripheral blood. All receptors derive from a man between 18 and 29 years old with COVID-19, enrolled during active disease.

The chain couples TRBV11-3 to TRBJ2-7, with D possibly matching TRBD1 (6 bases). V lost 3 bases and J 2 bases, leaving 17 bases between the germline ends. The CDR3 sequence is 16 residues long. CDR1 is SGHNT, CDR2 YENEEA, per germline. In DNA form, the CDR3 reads TGTGCCAGCAGCTTCCAGGGGTCTAGGGTACCCTACGAGCAGTACTTC. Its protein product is CASSFQGSRVPYEQYF.

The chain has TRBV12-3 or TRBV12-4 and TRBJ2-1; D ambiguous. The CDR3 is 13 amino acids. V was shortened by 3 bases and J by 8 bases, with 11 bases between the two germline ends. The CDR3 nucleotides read TGTGCCAGCAGTTTCTTAATTTCGGATGAGCAGTTCTTC. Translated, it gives CASSFLISDEQFF.

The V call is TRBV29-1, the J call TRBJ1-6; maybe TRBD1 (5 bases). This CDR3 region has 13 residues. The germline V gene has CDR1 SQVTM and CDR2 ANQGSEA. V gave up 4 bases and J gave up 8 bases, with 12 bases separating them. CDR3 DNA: TGCAGCGTTGCCCAGGGTTCTGATTCACCCCTCCACTTT. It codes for CSVAQGSDSPLHF.

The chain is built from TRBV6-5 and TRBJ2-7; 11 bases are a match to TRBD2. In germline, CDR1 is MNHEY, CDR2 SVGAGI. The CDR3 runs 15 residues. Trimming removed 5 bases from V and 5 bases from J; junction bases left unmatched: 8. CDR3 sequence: CASSTTSGSYDEQYF. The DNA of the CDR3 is TGTGCCAGCAGTACAACTAGCGGGAGCTACGACGAGCAGTACTTC.

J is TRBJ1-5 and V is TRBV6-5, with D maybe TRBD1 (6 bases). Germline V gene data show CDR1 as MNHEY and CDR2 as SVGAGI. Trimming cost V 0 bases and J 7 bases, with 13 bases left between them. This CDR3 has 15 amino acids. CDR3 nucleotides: TGTGCCAGCAGTTACTCTGGGGGGGCGGGACAGCCCCAGCATTTT. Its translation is CASSYSGGAGQPQHF.

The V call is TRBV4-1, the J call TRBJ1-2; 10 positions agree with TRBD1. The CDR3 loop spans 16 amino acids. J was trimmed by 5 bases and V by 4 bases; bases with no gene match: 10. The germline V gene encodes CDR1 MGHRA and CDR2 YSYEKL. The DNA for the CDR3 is TGCGCCAGCAGCCCGATGGACAGGGGGAACCTATATGGCTACACCTTC. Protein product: CASSPMDRGNLYGYTF.

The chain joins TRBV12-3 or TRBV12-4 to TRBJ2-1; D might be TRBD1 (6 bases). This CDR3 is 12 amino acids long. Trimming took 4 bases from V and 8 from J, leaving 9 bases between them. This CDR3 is CASSYRVYEQFF. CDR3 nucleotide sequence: TGTGCCAGCAGTTACAGGGTTTATGAGCAGTTCTTC.

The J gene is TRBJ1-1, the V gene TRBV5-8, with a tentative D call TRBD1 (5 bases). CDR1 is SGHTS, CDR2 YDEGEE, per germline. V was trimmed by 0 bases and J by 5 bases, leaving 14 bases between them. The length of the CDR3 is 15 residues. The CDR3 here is CASSLAGGFGTEAFF. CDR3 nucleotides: TGTGCCAGCAGCTTGGCTGGGGGGTTTGGGACTGAAGCTTTCTTT.

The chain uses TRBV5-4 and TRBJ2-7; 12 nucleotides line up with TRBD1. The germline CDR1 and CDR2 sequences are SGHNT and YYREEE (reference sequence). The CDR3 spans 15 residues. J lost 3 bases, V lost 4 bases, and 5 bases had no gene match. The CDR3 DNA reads TGTGCCAGCAGCCTCGGGGACAGGGGGCTCTACGAGCAGTACTTC. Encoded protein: CASSLGDRGLYEQYF.

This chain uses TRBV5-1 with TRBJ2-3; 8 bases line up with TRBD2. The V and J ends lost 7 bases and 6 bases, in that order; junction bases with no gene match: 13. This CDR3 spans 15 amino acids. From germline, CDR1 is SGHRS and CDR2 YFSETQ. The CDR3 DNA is TGCGCCAGCTCACGGTGGGCTAGCGGGTCGGATACGCAGTATTTT. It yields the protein CASSRWASGSDTQYF.